This is a list of T cell receptor beta chains from one sample in a study of graft-versus-host responses after intestinal transplantation. Repertoires were generated with immunoSEQ multiplex PCR, while TCRdb's copy carries only in-frame clones and drops some. The table shows tens of thousands of clones, with 55% to 70% occurring only once. The input for sequencing was alloreactive CD4+ T cells from a mixed lymphocyte reaction culture, taken before intestinal transplant. The receptors here all came from a human patient who received an intestinal transplant. The CDR3 runs from the conserved cysteine through the conserved F or W. Fields, in order: J gene, CDR3 length, D gene, V gene, clone size, CDR3 DNA, CDR3 protein. D genes are given only for firm matches. Only some rows state a clone size, as once, few, many or a class for expanded clones.

TRBJ2-1 14 - TRBV2 - TGTGCCAGTTTGGACTTCGTTGTATACAATGAGCAGTTCTTC CASLDFVVYNEQFF
TRBJ2-3 13 - TRBV9 - TGTGCCAGCAGCTCATCCCCCAGGTATACGCAGTATTTT CASSSSPRYTQYF
TRBJ1-5 13 - TRBV6-1 - TGTGCCAGCAGATCCAGGGGCGGACAGCCCCAGCATTTT CASRSRGGQPQHF
TRBJ2-7 15 TRBD1 TRBV5-1 few TGCGCCAGCAGCTTCAGGGGGTCCTACACCTACGAGCAGTACTTC CASSFRGSYTYEQYF
TRBJ2-7 14 TRBD1 TRBV5-1 - TGCGCCAGCAGCTACACCGGGACAGCCTACGAGCAGTACTTC CASSYTGTAYEQYF
TRBJ1-6 14 - TRBV5-4 few TGTGCCAGCAGCTTGGGACAGTATAATTCACCCCTCCACTTT CASSLGQYNSPLHF
TRBJ2-1 15 TRBD1 TRBV5-1 few TGCGCCAGCAGCTCCGGACAGGGCTCATACAATGAGCAGTTCTTC CASSSGQGSYNEQFF
TRBJ1-5 13 - TRBV9 - TGTGCCAGCAGCGTAGTCCCAGGTCAGCCCCAGCATTTT CASSVVPGQPQHF
TRBJ2-3 14 - TRBV9 - TGTGCCAGCAGCGCCTCAAGTCTAGCGGATACGCAGTATTTT CASSASSLADTQYF
TRBJ2-7 14 - TRBV27 - TGTGCCAGCAGAGTGGCTGCGGTCTCGTTCGAGCAGTACTTC CASRVAAVSFEQYF
TRBJ2-7 15 TRBD1 TRBV5-1 few TGCGCCAGCAGCTTGCGCCCGACAGGGAGCTACGAGCAGTACTTC CASSLRPTGSYEQYF
TRBJ1-1 13 - TRBV7-9 - TGTGCCAGCAGCTTGACAGCGAACACTGAAGCTTTCTTT CASSLTANTEAFF
TRBJ1-3 14 TRBD1 TRBV6-5 - TGTGCCAGCAGTTATCCGGGACAGGGAAACACCATATATTTT CASSYPGQGNTIYF
TRBJ1-2 13 TRBD1 TRBV5-1 few TGCGCCAGCAGCCCATGGACAGGGGAGGGCTACACCTTC CASSPWTGEGYTF
TRBJ1-4 15 - TRBV7-9 - TGTGCCAGCAGCTTAGCCAGGGTGGGGAATGAAAAACTGTTTTTT CASSLARVGNEKLFF
TRBJ1-4 16 - TRBV2 few TGTGCCAGCAGCCGAACACAGATAGCAACTAATGAAAAACTGTTTTTT CASSRTQIATNEKLFF
TRBJ2-7 13 - TRBV19 once TGTGCCAGTAGTGTATCGGGGACCTACGAGCAGTACTTC CASSVSGTYEQYF
TRBJ2-7 13 - TRBV12-5 - TGTGCTAGTGGTCCAGGGGCCTGGGGGGAGCAGTACTTC CASGPGAWGEQYF
TRBJ1-5 12 - TRBV7-9 few TGTGCCAGCAGCTTGACAAATCAGCCCCAGCATTTT CASSLTNQPQHF
TRBJ2-2 15 - TRBV2 once TGTGCCAGCAGTGAATACCTCGGGGGGCCCGGGGAGCTGTTTTTT CASSEYLGGPGELFF
TRBJ1-2 13 - TRBV18 - TGTGCCAGCTCACCGGGGGGAAACTATGGCTACACCTTC CASSPGGNYGYTF
TRBJ1-4 15 TRBD1 TRBV19 few TGTGCCAGTAGTGGTACGACAGGGTGGTATGAAAAACTGTTTTTT CASSGTTGWYEKLFF
TRBJ2-2 15 - TRBV18 once TGTGCCAGCTCACCGTTGAACGGGATTGCCGGGGAGCTGTTTTTT CASSPLNGIAGELFF
TRBJ1-1 14 - TRBV18 - TGTGCCAGCTCACATCAGGGGAAGAACACTGAAGCTTTCTTT CASSHQGKNTEAFF
TRBJ2-5 16 TRBD1 TRBV18 - TGTGCCAGCTCAGCTAGAGAAGGACAGGGGGCAGGTGAGCAGTACTTC CASSAREGQGAGEQYF
TRBJ2-1 17 TRBD2 TRBV2 few TGTGCCAGCAGTGAAGTAGCGGGGGGCAGCTCCTACAATGAGCAGTTCTTC CASSEVAGGSSYNEQFF
TRBJ1-6 15 - TRBV14 - TGTGCCAGCAGCCCCCTACCCGGTCGCAATTCACCCCTCCACTTT CASSPLPGRNSPLHF
TRBJ1-1 17 - TRBV5-5 once TGTGCCAGCAGCCCGGCGCCGGGTGTGAAGCCCGACACTGAAGCTTTCTTT CASSPAPGVKPDTEAFF
TRBJ1-1 15 TRBD1 TRBV6-5 - TGTGCCAGCAGTTTCTGGACAGGGTCGGGCACTGAAGCTTTCTTT CASSFWTGSGTEAFF
TRBJ2-4 17 TRBD1 TRBV28 - TGTGCCAGCAGTTTTGATAGGACAGGGGCGGCCAAAAACATTCAGTACTTC CASSFDRTGAAKNIQYF
TRBJ2-5 16 TRBD2 TRBV5-6 few TGTGCCAGCAGCTTGACTAGCGGGGGTTTAGGAAAGACCCAGTACTTC CASSLTSGGLGKTQYF
TRBJ2-3 12 - TRBV7-6 - TGTGCCAGCAGCCCCATCACAGATACGCAGTATTTT CASSPITDTQYF
TRBJ1-1 13 TRBD1 TRBV6-1 few TGTGCCAGCCAAGACAGGGGGAACACTGAAGCTTTCTTT CASQDRGNTEAFF
TRBJ2-2 15 - TRBV5-1 - TGCGCCAGCAGCTTGCTCCGGGCGAACACCGGGGAGCTGTTTTTT CASSLLRANTGELFF
TRBJ1-2 15 - TRBV15 - TGTGCCACCAGCCCCCAGCAGGGCCGGGTCTATGGCTACACCTTC CATSPQQGRVYGYTF
TRBJ2-1 14 - TRBV29-1 once TGCAGCGCCTCCGGTAGGGGTCGGTACAATGAGCAGTTCTTC CSASGRGRYNEQFF
TRBJ1-5 14 TRBD1 TRBV19 - TGTGCCAGTAGTGCCGGGACAGGGAATCAGCCCCAGCATTTT CASSAGTGNQPQHF
TRBJ2-1 15 - TRBV30 - TGTGCCTGGAGTGTGGGTAGCTCCCCCTACAATGAGCAGTTCTTC CAWSVGSSPYNEQFF
TRBJ2-1 17 - TRBV15 - TGTGCCACCAGCCCCCGGTGGGGGGAGAGCTCCTACAATGAGCAGTTCTTC CATSPRWGESSYNEQFF
TRBJ1-2 14 - TRBV5-4 - TGTGCCAGCAGCTTCCGCCAGGGTATATATGGCTACACCTTC CASSFRQGIYGYTF
TRBJ2-2 15 TRBD1 TRBV12-5 - TGTGCTAGTGGACTGGGACAGGGTTTGACCGGGGAGCTGTTTTTT CASGLGQGLTGELFF
TRBJ1-5 15 - TRBV7-2 - TGTGCCAGCAGCTTAGGTCACAGGGTAAATCAGCCCCAGCATTTT CASSLGHRVNQPQHF
TRBJ1-3 13 TRBD1 TRBV7-6 few TGTGCCACTGGGACAGTCTCTGGAAACACCATATATTTT CATGTVSGNTIYF
TRBJ2-1 14 TRBD1 TRBV28 - TGTGCCAGCAGTTCGGGACAGGGTAGTTGGGAGCAGTTCTTC CASSSGQGSWEQFF
TRBJ1-2 14 TRBD1 TRBV30 - TGTGCCTGGAGGGGAACCGGGACAGTTTATGGCTACACCTTC CAWRGTGTVYGYTF
TRBJ2-1 15 TRBD2 TRBV6-1 - TGTGCCAGCAGTGATAGCGGGAGGGGCTACAATGAGCAGTTCTTC CASSDSGRGYNEQFF
TRBJ2-7 14 TRBD1 TRBV6-6 few TGTGCCAGCAGATGGACAGGAGCAACCTACGAGCAGTACTTC CASRWTGATYEQYF
TRBJ1-2 17 TRBD1 TRBV19 - TGTGCCAGTAGTCCCCGCCGGGACAGGGCGTTACTATTAGGCTACACCTTC CASSPRRDRALLLGYTF
TRBJ1-4 15 TRBD1 TRBV18 - TGTGCCAGCTCACCACCTGGGACAGGGAATGAAAAACTGTTTTTT CASSPPGTGNEKLFF
TRBJ1-2 12 TRBD1 TRBV6-5 once TGTGCCAGCAGGGGACAGGTTTATGGCTACACCTTC CASRGQVYGYTF
TRBJ1-1 18 - TRBV18 few TGTGCCAGCTCACCCCGGAGGATGACGGGCCCAGTGGACACTGAAGCTTTCTTT CASSPRRMTGPVDTEAFF
TRBJ2-7 15 - TRBV18 - TGTGCCAGCTCACTACCAGGACAAGGTTCGTACGAGCAGTACTTC CASSLPGQGSYEQYF
TRBJ1-3 17 - TRBV4-1 - TGCGCCAGCAGCCAAGAAAGCGGGGGCTACTCTGGAAACACCATATATTTT CASSQESGGYSGNTIYF
TRBJ2-1 16 - TRBV11-2 once TGTGCCAGCAGCTTAGGTGGGCTGATCTCCTACAATGAGCAGTTCTTC CASSLGGLISYNEQFF
TRBJ2-4 17 TRBD2 TRBV2 - TGTGCCAGCAGCAGACTAGCGGGGTCCCTAGCCAAAAACATTCAGTACTTC CASSRLAGSLAKNIQYF
TRBJ1-1 15 - TRBV6-5 - TGTGCCAGCAGTTACTGGTCCTCGAGCCCCGTCGAGGCTTTCTTT CASSYWSSSPVEAFF
TRBJ1-6 14 TRBD1 TRBV6-5 - TGTGCCAGCCAGAGGACAGGCGGAGAGTCACCCCTCCACTTT CASQRTGGESPLHF
TRBJ2-1 16 - TRBV18 - TGTGCCAGCTCACCCTCGACAGGTTCCCGGAGCAATGAGCAGTTCTTC CASSPSTGSRSNEQFF
TRBJ1-4 14 - TRBV5-1 - TGCGCCAGCAGCTTGGACAGGGTTGGGGAAAAACTGTTTTTT CASSLDRVGEKLFF